Sequencing of this TCR beta chain was carried out in a study of long-term antiretroviral therapy in people with HIV. Trimming cost V 6 bases and J 3 bases, with 6 bases left between them. This CDR3 has 11 amino acids. Germline V gene lookup returns CDR1 SNHLY and CDR2 FYNNEI. They ran version v3.0 of the immunoSEQ assay at survey level. TCRdb keeps only in-frame clones here, not all; method: immunoSEQ multiplex PCR. The sample shows fewer than 35,000 clones, around 83% of them seen only once. This clone was recorded only once. This sample comprised unsorted PBMCs, obtained 2.9 years after starting antiretroviral therapy. The J gene is TRBJ2-7, the V gene TRBV2; D is undetermined. This sequence originates from a man aged 50 to 59 with HIV. In nucleotides, the CDR3 is TGTGCCAGCAGGGCCAGCTACGAGCAGTACTTC. Translation: CASRASYEQYF.